This T cell receptor beta chain was recorded in a study of T-cell reconstitution after alpha-beta-depleted transplantation in children. From germline, CDR1 is MNHEY and CDR2 SMNVEV (reference sequence). With 5 bases removed from V and 3 bases from J, the gap between germline ends came to 13 bases. This CDR3 contains 14 residues. Study results and caveats: There were some patients whose high TCRbeta diversity at day 60 came from surviving recipient T cells and thymic progenitors. T cells produced anew were the main source of T-cell counts and diversity one year after transplant. About two months after transplant, alpha-beta T cells reportedly came from several hundred expanded graft clones.

On this clonotype itself: Its antigen remains unidentified.

TCRbeta library construction was performed incorporating unique molecular identifiers. TCRdb used MiXCR to reprocess the PCR reads, holding one entry per CDR3 protein. The table lists 200,000 to 300,000 distinct CDR3 sequences, roughly 24% of them singletons. This material consisted of PBMCs, taken before TCRalphabeta/CD19-depleted stem cell transplant. This chain joins TRBV27 and TRBJ1-1, with D hard to call. This clonotype was obtained from a girl aged 2 to 10 with Fanconi anemia, due to receive a stem cell transplant. Written as DNA, the CDR3 is TGTGCCAGCAGTCTCACCCTTATGGACACTGAAGCTTTCTTT. Translating it yields CASSLTLMDTEAFF.